The present T cell receptor beta chain was sequenced within a study of human T cells and chemical hapten exposure listed by TCRdb under 2021. A note on the overall study: For sensitization, 2% DPC in acetone was applied to a 2 cm by 2 cm area of upper inner arm skin. Weekly therapeutic DPC doses were additionally applied to the scalp of patients throughout the approximately 24-week study period. Patch testing was done on the upper back using Finn chambers containing 0.01% DPC, and results were scored after 6 days according to International Contact Dermatitis Research Group standards. The mostly female patient cohort included alopecia areata with under or over 50% scalp involvement, alopecia totalis and alopecia universalis. The libraries were sequenced as a pool, and the TCR yield per sample differed mostly because of small variations in library volumes within the pool. Peripheral blood TCR repertoire changes were tracked in vivo in alopecia patients during primary and secondary sensitization to the hapten diphenylcyclopropenone (DPC). Blood samples were taken from patients before sensitization (week 0) and at 2, 6 and about 24 weeks after DPC sensitization. Blood for TCR sequencing was provided by twenty-nine alopecia patients at one to four time points (pre-sensitization, 2, 6 and 24 weeks).

The time point label on this specimen signifies: patch test 3, about 24 weeks after DPC sensitization. The intended sense of this specimen's treatment or condition label: therapeutic diphenylcyclopropenone sensitization with weekly scalp DPC. At each patch-test visit, blood was drawn before the patch test was applied. Patients were eligible if aged 18 to 70, diagnosed with alopecia and judged suitable for DPC therapy, and pregnant patients were excluded. Total RNA was extracted from unfractionated whole blood collected in Tempus Blood RNA tubes. Libraries were made using RACE. TCRdb names NextSeq 500 as the instrument used. Library preparation attached unique molecular identifiers to individual cDNA molecules for quantitative, reproducible TCR counting. From each blood RNA sample, both TCR alpha and TCR beta chains were sequenced. On the study's bioinformatics: A median of about 100,000 TCRs per sample was observed, with a range of 23,224 to 690,600. The Decombinator software suite was used to annotate the V, J and CDR3 of the TCR reads. For PS versus PT1 abundance plots, all samples were subsampled to the same number of TCRs (28,000). TCRs were defined as expanded if absent before sensitization and observed at least eight times at the 2-week time point. TCRdb reprocessing: public reads trimmed at Q25 with fastp, clones called with MiXCR, in-frame beta chains kept. Identical CDR3 proteins give one entry, which carries the most common genes and DNA. TCRdb assigned the V and J calls; the authors' analysis was not used. The sample includes about 84,000 distinct CDR3 sequences, with 10% to 11% observed a single time. The ten largest account for 3.7% of the sample.

Concerning this clonotype: What this receptor recognizes is not known. A much larger clone differs by one base, so this may be a read error.

Spanning cysteine to phenylalanine, the CDR3 consists of 11 amino acids. The sequence is cut down to CDR3 DNA, 33 bases in frame from base 1. The trim is 8 bases for V and 6 bases for J, with a gap of 11 bases between the germline ends. CDR1 and CDR2, looked up from the germline V gene (reference sequence), are GTSNPN and SVGIG. The investigation overall reported the following: Expanded TCRs formed significantly more large CDR3 similarity clusters than pre-sensitization or healthy control sets, consistent with antigen-driven responses. After repeated subsampling, changes were observed in the strength of the expansion versus patch-test correlation and in the threshold at which the correlation became significant. DPC sensitization did not change the number of TCRs with a frequency above 1 in 1000, and there was no evidence of changes in global repertoire structure. Because every patient had alopecia, a presumed autoimmune disease, the patients' immune response might differ from that of healthy individuals. A positive correlation was found between the number of PT1 expanded TCRs and patch test score, with significance reached at thresholds 8, 16 and 32 but not 4.

This receptor was identified in a woman in her forties or fifties with alopecia areata. Some clones in this sample may be carry-over from other donors' samples. The V and J segments used are TRBV30 and TRBJ1-3; a confident D gene designation cannot be given. Here the sequenced sample was whole blood, taken in connection with sensitization to the hapten diphenylcyclopropenone (DPC). In nucleotides, the sequence is TGTGCCGCCGCCCGCCTAAACACCATATATTTT. This gives the protein CAAARLNTIYF.